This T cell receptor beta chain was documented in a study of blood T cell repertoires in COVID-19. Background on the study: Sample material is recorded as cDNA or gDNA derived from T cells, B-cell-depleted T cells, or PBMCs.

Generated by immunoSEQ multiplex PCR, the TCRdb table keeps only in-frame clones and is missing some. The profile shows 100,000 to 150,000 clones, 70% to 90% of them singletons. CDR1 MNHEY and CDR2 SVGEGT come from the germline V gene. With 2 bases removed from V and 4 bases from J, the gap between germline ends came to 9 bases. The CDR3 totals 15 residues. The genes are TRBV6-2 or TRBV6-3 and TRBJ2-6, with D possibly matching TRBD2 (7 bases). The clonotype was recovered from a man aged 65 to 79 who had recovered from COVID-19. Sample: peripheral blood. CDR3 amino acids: CASSYRGGGANVLTF. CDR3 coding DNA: TGTGCCAGCAGTTACAGGGGGGGAGGGGCCAACGTCCTGACTTTC.